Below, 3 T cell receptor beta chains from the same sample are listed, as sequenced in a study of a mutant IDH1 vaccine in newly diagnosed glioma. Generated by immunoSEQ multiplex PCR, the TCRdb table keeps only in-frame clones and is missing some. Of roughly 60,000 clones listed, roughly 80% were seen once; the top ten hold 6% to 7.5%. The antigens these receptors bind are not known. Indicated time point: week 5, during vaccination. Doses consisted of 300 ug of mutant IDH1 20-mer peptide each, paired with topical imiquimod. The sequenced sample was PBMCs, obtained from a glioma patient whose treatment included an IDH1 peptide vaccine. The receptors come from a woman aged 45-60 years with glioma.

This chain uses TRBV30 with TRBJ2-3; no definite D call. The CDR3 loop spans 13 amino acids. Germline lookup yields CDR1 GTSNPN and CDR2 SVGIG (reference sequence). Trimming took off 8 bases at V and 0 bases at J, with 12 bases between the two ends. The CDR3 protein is CARTGDSTDTQYF. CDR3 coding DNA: TGTGCCCGGACCGGTGATAGCACAGATACGCAGTATTTT.

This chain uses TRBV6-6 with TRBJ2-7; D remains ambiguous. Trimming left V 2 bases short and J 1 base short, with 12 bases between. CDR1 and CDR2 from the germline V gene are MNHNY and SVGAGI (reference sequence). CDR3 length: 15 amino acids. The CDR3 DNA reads TGTGCCAGCAGTTACAATTTAGGCACGTCCTACGAGCAGTACTTC. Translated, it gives CASSYNLGTSYEQYF.

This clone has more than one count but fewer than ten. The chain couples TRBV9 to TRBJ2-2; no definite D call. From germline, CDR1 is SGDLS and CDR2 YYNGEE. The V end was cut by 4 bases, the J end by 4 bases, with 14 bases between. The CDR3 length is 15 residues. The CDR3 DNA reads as TGTGCCAGCAGCCCGGAATTAGATGGCACCGGGGAGCTGTTTTTT. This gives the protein CASSPELDGTGELFF.